Sequencing of this T cell receptor (beta chain) was carried out in a study of OX40 agonist ivuxolimab in advanced cancers. Across the whole study: Partial responses were recorded for three patients, including one with hepatocellular carcinoma and two with cutaneous melanoma. Study-level points and caveats: In the expanded peripheral T cells, antigen specificity was never determined. The study found among the lowest clonal expansion in partial responders at 0.1-3.0 mg/kg.

The CDR3 has 17 residues. CDR1 is SGHAT and CDR2 is FQNNGV in the germline V gene. Trimming at V came to 7 bases and at J to 7 bases, leaving 19 bases not matched to a gene. Of note for this clone: Its antigen is not identified.

The method was immunoSEQ multiplex PCR; TCRdb's version includes in-frame clones alone and lacks a portion of them. The table includes about 90,000 clones, under 95% detected once. Sampling of blood occurred at baseline, cycle 4 day 1, and cycle 7 day 1. The origin of this receptor is an adult with an advanced solid tumor such as melanoma, head and neck, liver or kidney cancer. The chain has TRBV11-2 and TRBJ2-5; TRBD2 aligns across 9 bases. The sample in question was CD4+ or CD8+ T cells sorted from blood, obtained in a trial of the OX40 agonist ivuxolimab. The CDR3, as DNA: TGTGCCAGCACGGGCGGGAGGGCACGATCCGCATTTGGGACCCAGTACTTC. Protein product: CASTGGRARSAFGTQYF. Full variable domain (outside the CDR3, taken from reference TRBV11-2 and TRBJ2-5): EAGVAQSPRYKIIEKRQSVAFWCNPISGHATLYWYQQILGQGPKLLIQFQNNGVVDDSQLPKDRFSAERLKGVDSTLKIQPAKLEDSAVYLCASTGGRARSAFGTQYFGPGTRLLVL.